A selection of T cell receptor beta chains follows, all from one sample in a study of human T cells and chemical hapten exposure. TCRdb itself ran the RACE reads through MiXCR, one entry per CDR3 protein. This repertoire shows around 62,000 distinct CDR3 sequences, 6.5% to 8.5% found once; its top ten account for 1.5% to 2%. This specimen consisted of whole blood, obtained in connection with sensitization to the hapten diphenylcyclopropenone (DPC). These receptors were collected from a woman under 40 with alopecia areata. Some clones in this sample may be carry-over from other donors' samples. Each CDR3 is given with its conserved first and last residue. A D gene is named only where the DNA matches it firmly. Only part of the rows carry a size: once, few, many, or a class if the clone is expanded.

D gene	clone size	V gene	J gene	CDR3 protein	CDR3 DNA
NA	NA	TRBV2	TRBJ2-7	CASSEVGGESEQYF	TGTGCCAGCAGTGAAGTGGGTGGGGAATCCGAGCAGTACTTC
NA	many	TRBV14	TRBJ1-1	CASSQTYNTEAFF	TGTGCCAGCAGCCAGACATATAACACTGAAGCTTTCTTT
TRBD1	many	TRBV20-1	TRBJ1-5	CSASNFGGTVRNQPQHF	TGCAGTGCTTCAAATTTTGGGGGGACAGTTCGGAATCAGCCCCAGCATTTT
TRBD1	many	TRBV2	TRBJ2-7	CASSWDRVGYEQYF	TGTGCCAGCAGTTGGGACAGGGTTGGCTACGAGCAGTACTTC
NA	many	TRBV11-1	TRBJ2-7	CASSFEGEQYF	TGTGCCAGCAGCTTTGAGGGCGAGCAGTACTTC
NA	NA	TRBV6-1	TRBJ1-5	CASSRGNNQPQHF	TGTGCCAGCAGCCGGGGGAATAATCAGCCCCAGCATTTT
TRBD1	few	TRBV7-8	TRBJ1-1	CASSLDRGHRGTEAFF	TGTGCCAGCAGCTTGGACAGGGGGCACCGCGGGACTGAAGCTTTCTTT
NA	many	TRBV20-1	TRBJ1-2	CSATPLGNGAYGYTF	TGCAGTGCTACACCTTTGGGAAACGGGGCCTATGGCTACACCTTC
NA	many	TRBV20-1	TRBJ1-5	CSALDSLNQPQHF	TGCAGTGCTCTGGACAGCCTAAATCAGCCCCAGCATTTT
NA	many	TRBV6-5	TRBJ1-1	CASSQGTGGTEAFF	TGTGCCAGCAGTCAAGGGACGGGAGGCACTGAAGCTTTCTTT
NA	few	TRBV7-9	TRBJ2-5	CASSSTLLGTLQETQYF	TGTGCCAGCAGCTCTACTCTCCTTGGGACGCTCCAAGAGACCCAGTACTTC
NA	many	TRBV7-2	TRBJ2-5	CASSSTPGPWETQYF	TGTGCCAGCAGCTCAACCCCGGGACCGTGGGAGACCCAGTACTTC
NA	many	TRBV29-1	TRBJ1-2	CSVPLIGNYGYTF	TGCAGCGTGCCCTTAATCGGGAATTATGGCTACACCTTC
TRBD1	many	TRBV6-4	TRBJ1-2	CASRQTGDANYGYTF	TGTGCCAGCAGGCAGACAGGGGATGCTAACTATGGCTACACCTTC
TRBD1	few	TRBV25-1	TRBJ1-2	CASGRDRGGGYTF	TGTGCCAGCGGCCGGGACAGGGGAGGTGGCTACACCTTC
NA	few	TRBV9	TRBJ1-1	CASSVGERGGTEAFF	TGTGCCAGCAGCGTAGGTGAAAGGGGTGGGACTGAAGCTTTCTTT